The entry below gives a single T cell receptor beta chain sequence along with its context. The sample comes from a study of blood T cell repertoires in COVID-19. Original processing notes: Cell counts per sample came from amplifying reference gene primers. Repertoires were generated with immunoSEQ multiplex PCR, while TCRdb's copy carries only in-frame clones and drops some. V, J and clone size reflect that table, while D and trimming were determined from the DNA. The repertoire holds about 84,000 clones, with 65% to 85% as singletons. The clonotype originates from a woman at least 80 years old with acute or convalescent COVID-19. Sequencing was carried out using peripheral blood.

This chain's CDR3 is CASSPGLGYTF. The CDR3 DNA follows: TGTGCCAGCAGCCCCGGTCTTGGCTACACCTTC. J is TRBJ1-2 and V is TRBV28; D call uncertain. V was trimmed by 6 bases and J by 7 bases, leaving 9 bases between them. The CDR3 consists of 11 residues. Germline values: CDR1 MDHEN, CDR2 SYDVKM.